These 8 T cell receptor beta chains were sequenced from one sample in a study of graft-versus-host responses after intestinal transplantation. Some clones are missing from TCRdb's copy, which holds only in-frame ones; the method was immunoSEQ multiplex PCR. The sample lists 81,000 or so clones, just under 95% occurring once. The antigens of these receptors remain unknown. This sample comprised unstimulated CD8+ T cells sorted from spleen or lymph node cells, obtained before transplant. All receptors come from a human donor who was the organ donor for an intestinal transplant.

This CDR3 reads CASSQGLSDGAFF. CDR3 sequence (DNA): TGTGCCAGCAGCCAGGGATTATCGGATGGAGCTTTCTTT. The V and J genes are TRBV11-2 and TRBJ1-1; tentative D call: TRBD1 (5 bases). The CDR3 totals 13 residues. Germline CDR1 SGHAT, CDR2 FQNNGV. The ends were cut back, 5 bases at V and 10 bases at J, with 17 bases in the middle.

As DNA, the CDR3 is TGTGCCAGCAGTTTCCGGGAGACTGCGGATGAGCAGTTCTTC. Translated: CASSFRETADEQFF. The chain uses TRBV27 and TRBJ2-1; perhaps TRBD2 as D (6 bases). There are 14 residues in the CDR3. Germline CDR1 reads MNHEY; CDR2 reads SMNVEV (reference sequence). V lost 3 bases, J lost 8 bases, and 14 bases lay in between.

CDR3 coding DNA: TGTGCCAGCAGCCTGGGGGGGCACTACGAGCAGTACTTC. The encoded protein is CASSLGGHYEQYF. This chain uses TRBV27 with TRBJ2-7, with D possibly matching TRBD2 (7 bases). CDR1 and CDR2 from the germline V gene are MNHEY and SMNVEV (reference sequence). The CDR3 has 13 residues. V was cut by 6 bases and J by 3 bases, with 12 bases left in between.

This clone appeared a single time. The chain joins TRBV30 to TRBJ1-2, with a weak D call TRBD1 (5 bases). This CDR3 is built from 12 residues. Trimming pared 5 bases from V and 7 bases from J, leaving 14 bases between. Per germline, CDR1 GTSNPN and CDR2 SVGIG (reference sequence). The CDR3 sequence is CAWGRDAAGYTF. In DNA form, the CDR3 reads TGTGCCTGGGGGAGGGACGCGGCTGGCTACACCTTC. Variable domain in full (rest from reference TRBV30 and TRBJ1-2): SQTIHQWPATLVQPVGSPLSLECTVEGTSNPNLYWYRQAAGRGLQLLFYSVGIGQISSEVPQNLSASRPQDRQFILSSKKLLLSDSGFYLCAWGRDAAGYTFGSGTRLTVV.

The chain is built from TRBV7-9 and TRBJ2-3; no clear D. V was cut by 5 bases and J by 8 bases, with 11 bases left in between. The CDR3 sequence is 12 residues long. Germline-derived CDR1 and CDR2 are SEHNR and FQNEAQ (reference sequence). CDR3 loop: CASSPITGTQYF. CDR3 sequence (DNA): TGTGCCAGCAGCCCCATCACGGGTACGCAGTATTTT.

This chain links TRBV10-3 with TRBJ2-7; TRBD1 matches at 10 bases. The J segment lost 5 bases and the V segment lost 10 bases, leaving 8 bases of the junction unmatched. The CDR3 has 13 amino acids. Per the germline V gene, CDR1 is ENHRY and CDR2 is SYGVKD. The DNA for the CDR3 is TGTGCCACGGGGGGGACAGGGGTCGACGAGCAGTACTTC. This gives the protein CATGGTGVDEQYF.

J is TRBJ2-2 and V is TRBV19, with D maybe TRBD2 (7 bases). The CDR3 loop spans 15 amino acids. Looked up from germline, CDR1 is LNHDA and CDR2 is SQIVND (reference sequence). V lost 2 bases and J lost 10, with 17 bases in between. CDR3 sequence reads: CASSILGGPGPELFF. The CDR3 DNA is TGTGCCAGTAGTATACTCGGGGGGCCGGGCCCGGAGCTGTTTTTT.

As regards this clone: One junction end disagrees with the germline gene, perhaps due to a read error. The chain employs TRBV7-7 and TRBJ2-5; 7 nucleotides agree with TRBD1. The CDR3 runs to 13 residues. The germline CDR1 and CDR2 sequences are SSHAT and FNYEAQ (reference sequence). CDR3 sequence: CASSFGRGETQYF. The CDR3 DNA reads as TGTGCTAGCAGCTTCGGCAGGGGGGAGACCCAGTACTTC.